This entry is about one T cell receptor (beta chain). The data originate from a study of blood T cell repertoires in COVID-19. The CDR3 length is 16 residues. Germline lookup yields CDR1 SEHNR and CDR2 FQNEAQ (reference sequence). The V end was cut by 4 bases, the J end by 0 bases, with 13 bases between. Sequenced by immunoSEQ multiplex PCR; TCRdb stores in-frame clones only, minus some. The repertoire holds a few hundred thousand clones, with roughly nine tenths as singletons. The genes are TRBV7-9 and TRBJ1-3; D is undetermined. Material for sequencing was PBMCs or T cells enriched from blood (not recorded which). This TCR derives from an older woman who had recovered from COVID-19. The CDR3 nucleotides read TGTGCCAGCAGCTCCCCTCCCCCGGGCTCTGGAAACACCATATATTTT. It encodes CASSSPPPGSGNTIYF.